Here is one T cell receptor (beta chain) with its context. Its target antigen remains unknown. No quality values exist for individual bases; no much larger clone is one base distant. This record comes from a study of cytomegalovirus exposure and HLA in healthy donors (dated by TCRdb to about 2017). In terms of the full investigation: According to an earlier analysis of 587 of the donors, 200 million or so T cells yielded approximately 120 million unique TCR beta sequences and approximately 300 Gb of sequence data. Of the 398 genotyped donors, roughly 80% were placed in the genetic ancestry cluster associated with self-reported Caucasian donors. A few DR-DQ haplotypes were treated as single units for association and clustering because of strong linkage in the cohort. In addition to the first cohort of about 650 subjects, a separate validation cohort of 100 to 150 different subjects was used. The study combined high-throughput TCR immunosequencing, statistical association of individual TCRs with disease status, and machine learning to predict cytomegalovirus infection status. An earlier analysis of approximately 630 of the donors applied high-throughput TCR beta sequencing to assess whether each TCR beta V gene segment acted as functional or pseudogenic. Roughly 300 gigabases of sequencing data and around 87 million unique TCR sequences were included in an early release covering under 650 HLA-typed donors. A later analysis re-analyzed previously published TCR beta repertoires from roughly 690 donors and added high-resolution HLA genotyping to study TCR occurrence patterns. Alongside the repertoire data, information on donor age, sex, ethnicity and CMV serostatus was compiled. Every discovery cohort repertoire had been produced on one sequencing platform. Genome-wide SNP genotypes for about three fifths of the 666 donors were used in a later genetic analysis, which treated that subset as a discovery cohort. The study profiled the T cell repertoires of around 700 subjects by immunosequencing and related them to cytomegalovirus serostatus. Typing coverage varied by locus: roughly 629-640 donors for A, B, C, DRB1 and DQB1; more than 500 for DQA1; around 610 for DPA1; roughly 470 for DPB1. On average, 235,054 unique TCR beta nucleotide sequences were sequenced per donor among 350 to 400 genotyped donors of the cohort, with around 19% of those sequences being non-productive. HLA typing included class I and class II loci at four-digit resolution. The study was designed to test whether signatures of past pathogen exposure could be identified by cataloging public T cell receptors. The later analysis used no new phenotypic data to find candidate immune exposures, relying instead on TCR beta sequences and their occurrence across donors.

Broad study findings and their caveats: A later genetic analysis reported fewer N-insertions in productive TCRs among donors in an Asian-associated ancestry cluster than the roughly 670-donor mean. When HLA alleles, especially DR and DQ, strongly co-occurred, attributing TCR associations to individual alleles was difficult. In an earlier analysis of 587 of the donors, most TCR beta V segments appeared in productive rearrangements about 87% or about 30% of the time, broadly matching IMGT annotations. Correlated functional status among segregating V segments might reflect linkage disequilibrium, but an unknown experimental factor could not be ruled out. A cluster of highly shared sequence variants was judged likely to represent a technical artifact of the sequencing pipeline. In a later analysis, TCR association rates were found to vary across HLA loci, with the most associated TCRs seen for DRB1 alleles and the fewest for HLA-C alleles. The earlier analysis of 587 of the donors excluded around 17 rarely observed V segments, including chromosome 9 orphons, because counts were too low. In a later analysis, most CMV-associated TCR beta chains were found to appear HLA-restricted, with HLA associations seemingly driven largely by CMV exposure. In a later analysis, some 18,000 TCR beta sequences were associated with specific HLA alleles at a false discovery rate of 0.05. In the study, around 160 TCR beta chains were listed as associated with cytomegalovirus. Because HLA typing was missing for some donors at each locus, association tests included only the typed subset. The 87-base-pair reads could not distinguish some IMGT-functional V segments, including TRBV6-2 and TRBV6-3, so those segments were excluded. In a later analysis, HLA-associated TCR beta chains showed more clonal expansion and lower generation probabilities than non-associated chains that were equally common. Most TCR sequences were observed very rarely across donors, whereas some public TCRs were present in many individuals. The cohort was sequenced for TCR beta chains only, and without alpha or paired-chain data the features that could be detected were limited. A later analysis reported that several top co-occurrence clusters appeared linked to parvovirus B19, influenza, CMV and Epstein-Barr virus. A further reported finding was that TCR beta sequences accurately predicted the HLA-A and HLA-B alleles for most subjects in the first cohort. It was suggested by the authors that the approach could potentially be generalized to other disease states and immunological phenotypes. The only immune exposure information available for the cohort was CMV serostatus. Cytomegalovirus status was reported to be diagnosed by the classifier with high specificity and sensitivity in both the original and validation cohorts. The presence/absence analyses assumed that sequencing depth was roughly uniform across donors, and that assumption may not be true. A later genetic analysis associated a missense DCLRE1C variant with V-gene and J-gene trimming of TCR beta chains, and an independent cohort replicated the association. In vitro tests confirmed that a few of the cytomegalovirus-associated TCR beta chains recognize cytomegalovirus antigens.

Counted from cysteine to phenylalanine, this CDR3 has 15 amino acids. The DNA shown is the 45-base CDR3, in frame from base 1. The trim is 4 bases for V and 0 bases for J, with a gap of 12 bases between the germline ends. Sequences SGHTA (CDR1) and FQGNSA (CDR2) are obtained from the germline V gene. The cohort was made up of 666 healthy bone marrow donors. Cohort members were all nominally healthy when sampled, although unrecorded immune exposures were likely present. The donor was CMV seropositive and belonged to the group of 250 to 350 seropositive cohort members. A peripheral blood sample was provided by each donor, and peripheral blood mononuclear cells were used for TCR beta sequencing. Genomic DNA was extracted from the blood cell samples with the Qiagen DNeasy Blood Extraction Kit. To prepare the library, the immunoSEQ multiplex PCR assay was applied. The multiplex PCR relied on a mix of 60 forward primers for TCR Vbeta segments and 13 reverse primers for TCR Jbeta segments. The CDR3 region of rearranged TCR beta genes was amplified from genomic DNA with a multiplex PCR assay. Amplified TCR beta libraries were sequenced as 87-base-pair reads on the Illumina HiSeq System. In the paper's pipeline: A later analysis tallied 80 million to 95 million unique TCR beta chains across the 666 repertoires, and around 12 million of those chains were shared by two or more donors. Raw reads were error-corrected and collapsed into unique sequences with a nearest-neighbor algorithm that merged closely related sequences to remove PCR and sequencing errors. To assign V, D and J gene segments, CDR3 sequences were aligned to IMGT reference sequences. For a sequence to be retained, a match of at least six nucleotides was required to both a V gene segment and a J gene segment. Rearrangements were classified as productive when the CDR3 lacked stop codons and remained in frame with V and J, and all other rearrangements were classified as non-productive. CDR3 was defined by IMGT convention, running from the second conserved V-encoded cysteine to the conserved J-encoded phenylalanine. In an earlier analysis of 500 to 650 of the donors, sequences lacking an unambiguous match to a single V gene segment were excluded. An earlier analysis of 587 of the donors called V segments functional above 56.7% productive rearrangements and segregating when the between-donor standard deviation exceeded 5%. A statistical classification framework was built for diagnosing cytomegalovirus status from the catalog of TCR beta chain sequences. In a later analysis, V and J genes were assigned by comparing TCR nucleotide sequences against IMGT/GENE-DB human TR gene sequences. In a later analysis, CDR3 sequences and most-parsimonious VDJ recombination scenarios were assigned using the TCRdist pipeline. In a later analysis, each TCR beta chain was defined by its CDR3 amino acid sequence together with its V-gene family, and reads without a unique V-gene family were excluded. To address suspected cross-contamination and a sequencing artifact, a later analysis removed several hundred highly shared, low-generation-probability nucleotide sequences. In a later analysis, a clonal expansion index was calculated for each public chain from normalized within-repertoire ranks of inferred template counts. In a later analysis, generation probabilities were computed with a VDJ recombination model fitted to out-of-frame rearrangements, and the resulting probabilities were checked against IGoR. A later analysis scored TCR-TCR, TCR-HLA and TCR-CMV co-occurrence with hypergeometric tests, applying a repertoire-size bias correction to TCR pairs. A later analysis estimated false discovery rates by permuting HLA or CMV assignments 20 times. In a later analysis, co-occurring TCRs were grouped with DBSCAN, and TCRdist sequence similarity was added when clustering was performed within HLA-allele-positive subsets. Co-occurrence clustering excluded repertoires with fewer than 30,000 or more than 120,000 public chains, plus five with anomalous nucleotide sharing. Entries here come from immuneACCESS through TCRdb and include only in-frame sequences with V and J called. Some clones fail to appear in such tables; in the studies checked, an unresolved V gene covers under half of the shortfall, and the cause of the remainder is unknown. The DNA was the basis for D and trimming; V, J and clone size are from that table. The sample table records roughly 180,000 clones; more than 70% of these occur just once. Of the sample, under 5% falls within the top ten clones.

The source material was PBMCs. The sequence joins TRBV7-2 to TRBJ1-2; possibly the D gene is TRBD1, per 6 matching bases. This TCR was sampled from a woman aged 45-65 years in good health and CMV-seropositive. The CDR3 in this case is CASSSQTGANYGYTF. The sequence in DNA is TGTGCCAGCAGCTCCCAGACAGGAGCTAACTATGGCTACACCTTC.